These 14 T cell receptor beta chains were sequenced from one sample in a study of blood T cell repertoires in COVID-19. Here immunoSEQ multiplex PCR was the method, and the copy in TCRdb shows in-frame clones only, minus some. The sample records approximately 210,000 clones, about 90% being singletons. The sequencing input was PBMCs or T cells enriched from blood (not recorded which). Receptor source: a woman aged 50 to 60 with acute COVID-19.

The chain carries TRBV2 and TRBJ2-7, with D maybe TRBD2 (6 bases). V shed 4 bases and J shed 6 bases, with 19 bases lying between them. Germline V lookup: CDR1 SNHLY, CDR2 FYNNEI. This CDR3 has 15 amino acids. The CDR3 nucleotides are TGTGCCAGCAGTGGAACGGGAGAGGGTCACAGCGAGCAGTACTTC. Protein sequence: CASSGTGEGHSEQYF.

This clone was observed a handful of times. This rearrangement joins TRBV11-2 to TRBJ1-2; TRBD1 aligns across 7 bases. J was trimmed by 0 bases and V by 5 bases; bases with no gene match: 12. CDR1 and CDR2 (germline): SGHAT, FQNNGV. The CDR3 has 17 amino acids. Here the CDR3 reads CASSAHRGAHSNYGYTF. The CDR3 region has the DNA TGTGCCAGCAGCGCACACAGGGGAGCCCACTCTAACTATGGCTACACCTTC.

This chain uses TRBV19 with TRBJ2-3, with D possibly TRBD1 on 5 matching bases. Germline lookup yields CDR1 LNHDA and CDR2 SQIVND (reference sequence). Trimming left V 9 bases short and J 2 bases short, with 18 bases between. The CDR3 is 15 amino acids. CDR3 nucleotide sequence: TGTGCCAGCTCCTACCGTGACAGTTTCACAGATACGCAGTATTTT. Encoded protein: CASSYRDSFTDTQYF.

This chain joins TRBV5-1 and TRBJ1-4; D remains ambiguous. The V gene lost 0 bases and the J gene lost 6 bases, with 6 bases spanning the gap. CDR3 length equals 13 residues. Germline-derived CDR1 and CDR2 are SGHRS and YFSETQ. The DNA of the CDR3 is TGCGCCAGCAGCTTGGACAGATATGAAAAACTGTTTTTT. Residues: CASSLDRYEKLFF.

The CDR3: CASSLEMWEKLFF. In nucleotides, the CDR3 is TGTGCCAGCAGTTTGGAGATGTGGGAAAAACTGTTTTTT. The rearrangement joins TRBV28 to TRBJ1-4; D is undetermined. Germline CDR1 reads MDHEN; CDR2 reads SYDVKM. V lost 3 bases and J lost 8, with 10 bases in between. The CDR3 is 13 residues long. Using reference TRBV28 and TRBJ1-4 for the parts outside the CDR3, the full variable domain is DVKVTQSSRYLVKRTGEKVFLECVQDMDHENMFWYRQDPGLGLRLIYFSYDVKMKEKGDIPEGYSVSREKKERFSLILESASTNQTSMYLCASSLEMWEKLFFGSGTQLSVL.

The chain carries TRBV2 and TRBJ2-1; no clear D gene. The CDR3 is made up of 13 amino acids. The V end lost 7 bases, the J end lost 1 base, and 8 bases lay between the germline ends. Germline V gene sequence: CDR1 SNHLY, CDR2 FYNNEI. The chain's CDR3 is CASNIESYNEQFF. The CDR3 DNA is TGTGCCAGCAATATTGAGTCCTACAATGAGCAGTTCTTC.

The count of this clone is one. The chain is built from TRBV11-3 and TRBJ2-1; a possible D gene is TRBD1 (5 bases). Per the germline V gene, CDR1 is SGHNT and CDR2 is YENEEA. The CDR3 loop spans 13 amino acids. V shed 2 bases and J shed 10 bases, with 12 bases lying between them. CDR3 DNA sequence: TGTGCCAGCAGCTTAAGCAGGGTAAACGAGCAGTTCTTC. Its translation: CASSLSRVNEQFF.

The CDR3 protein is CASTPGIAGRYEQYF. DNA of the CDR3: TGTGCCAGCACCCCAGGGATAGCGGGCCGATACGAGCAGTACTTC. V is TRBV6-2 or TRBV6-3 and J is TRBJ2-7, with TRBD2 matching 7 bases. CDR1 MNHEY and CDR2 SVGEGT come from the germline V gene. V trimming: 7 bases; J trimming: 4 bases; junction bases outside the gene matches: 13. This CDR3 has 15 residues.

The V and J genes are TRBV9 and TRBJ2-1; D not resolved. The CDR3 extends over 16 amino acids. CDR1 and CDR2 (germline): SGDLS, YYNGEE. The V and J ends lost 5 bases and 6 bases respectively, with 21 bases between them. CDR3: CASSVRGGAKGNEQFF. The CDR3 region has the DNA TGTGCCAGCAGTGTTAGAGGTGGCGCCAAAGGCAATGAGCAGTTCTTC.

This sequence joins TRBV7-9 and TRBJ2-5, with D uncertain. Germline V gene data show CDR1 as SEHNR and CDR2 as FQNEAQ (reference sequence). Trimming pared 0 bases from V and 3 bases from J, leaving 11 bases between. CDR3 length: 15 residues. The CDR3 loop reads CASSLARSGKETQYF. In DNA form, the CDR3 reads TGTGCCAGCAGCTTAGCGCGGTCGGGTAAAGAGACCCAGTACTTC.

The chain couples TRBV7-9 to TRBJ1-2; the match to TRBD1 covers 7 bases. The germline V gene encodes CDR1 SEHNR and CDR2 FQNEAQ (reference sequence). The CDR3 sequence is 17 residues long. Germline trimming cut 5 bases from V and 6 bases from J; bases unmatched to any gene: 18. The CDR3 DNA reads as TGTGCCAGCAGCCGCCCTTACGACAGGGAAGGATCGCATGGCTACACCTTC. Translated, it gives CASSRPYDREGSHGYTF.

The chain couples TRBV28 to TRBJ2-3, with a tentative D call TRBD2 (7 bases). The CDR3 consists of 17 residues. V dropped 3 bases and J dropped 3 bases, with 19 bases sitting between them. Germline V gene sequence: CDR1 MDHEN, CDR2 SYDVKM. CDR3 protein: CASSFPGGGGQTDTQYF. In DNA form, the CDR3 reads TGTGCCAGCAGTTTCCCCGGAGGGGGGGGCCAGACAGATACGCAGTATTTT.

CDR3 sequence reads: CASSPWDRGRETQYF. The CDR3 DNA reads as TGTGCCAGCAGCCCGTGGGACAGGGGAAGAGAGACCCAGTACTTC. The chain is built from TRBV3-1 (or the pseudogene TRBV3-2) and TRBJ2-5; 10 bases line up with TRBD1. With V trimmed by 4 bases and J by 4 bases, 6 bases remained unmatched. Germline assignment: CDR1 LGHDT and CDR2 YNNKEL (reference sequence). The CDR3 is 15 amino acids.

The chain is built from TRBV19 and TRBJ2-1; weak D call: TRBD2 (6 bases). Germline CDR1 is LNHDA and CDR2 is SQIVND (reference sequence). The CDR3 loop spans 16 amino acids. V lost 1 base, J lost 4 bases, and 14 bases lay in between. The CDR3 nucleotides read TGTGCCAGTAGTATAGCTCTGGCGGGAAGGTACAATGAGCAGTTCTTC. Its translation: CASSIALAGRYNEQFF.